The rows below give T cell receptor beta chains drawn from one sample of a study of T cells in localized non-small cell lung cancer. Data came from immunoSEQ multiplex PCR; TCRdb stores just in-frame clones and leaves some out. There are about 22,000 clones in the sample; 70% to 85% occur only once, and 2% to 3% lies in the top ten. The specimen was peripheral blood, collected before any cancer treatment. The receptors derive from a man aged 40-75 years with stage I lung adenocarcinoma. The CDR3 runs from the conserved cysteine through the conserved F or W. A D gene is named only where the DNA matches it firmly. Clone size is not always given. Where it is, it says once, few, many or a class for expanded clones.

J gene	V gene	D gene	clone size	CDR3 protein	CDR3 DNA
TRBJ1-4	TRBV5-1	TRBD1	-	CASSFGTGQGNEKLFF	TGCGCCAGCAGCTTTGGGACGGGACAGGGAAATGAAAAACTGTTTTTT
TRBJ2-3	TRBV5-8	TRBD2	few	CASNSGTSGSTDTQYF	TGTGCCAGCAACTCCGGGACTAGCGGGAGTACAGATACGCAGTATTTT
TRBJ2-7	TRBV23-1	TRBD1	-	CASSRFSWGGQGTYEQYF	TGCGCCAGCAGCAGATTCTCGTGGGGAGGACAGGGGACCTACGAGCAGTACTTC
TRBJ2-5	TRBV5-1	TRBD2	-	CASSLGFSSGHQETQYF	TGCGCCAGCAGCTTGGGATTTTCTAGCGGGCACCAAGAGACCCAGTACTTC
TRBJ2-7	TRBV15	TRBD1	-	CATSRAGTGRNEQYF	TGTGCCACCAGCAGGGCCGGGACAGGGCGCAACGAGCAGTACTTC
TRBJ2-7	TRBV21-1	-	-	CASPSVRLVAGGPKTYYEQYF	TGTGCCAGCCCCAGTGTGAGGTTGGTAGCGGGGGGGCCGAAAACTTACTACGAGCAGTACTTC
TRBJ2-5	TRBV19	-	-	CASSRFSQETQYF	TGTGCCAGTAGTCGCTTCTCCCAAGAGACCCAGTACTTC
TRBJ2-7	TRBV15	-	-	CATNWGRPHYEQYF	TGTGCCACCAACTGGGGGCGCCCCCACTACGAGCAGTACTTC
TRBJ1-2	TRBV5-6	-	-	CASSFWRDGYTF	TGTGCCAGCAGCTTTTGGCGTGATGGCTACACCTTC
TRBJ2-3	TRBV7-2	TRBD2	-	CASSFGGVGEYTQYF	TGTGCCAGCAGCTTTGGGGGGGTAGGGGAGTATACGCAGTATTTT
TRBJ2-2	TRBV5-1	-	-	CASSLVSGAGYSGELFF	TGCGCCAGCAGCTTGGTTTCGGGGGCGGGCTACTCCGGGGAGCTGTTTTTT
TRBJ2-3	TRBV5-4	TRBD2	-	CASSLELAETDTQYF	TGTGCCAGCAGCTTGGAGCTAGCGGAAACAGATACGCAGTATTTT
TRBJ1-4	TRBV29-1	-	-	CSGRYNEKLFF	TGCAGCGGCCGATATAATGAAAAACTGTTTTTT
TRBJ2-1	TRBV7-2	TRBD2	-	CASSLQAGVAYNEQFF	TGTGCCAGCAGCCTTCAAGCGGGGGTAGCCTACAATGAGCAGTTCTTC
TRBJ1-4	TRBV19	TRBD1	-	CASSWTGEKLFF	TGTGCCAGTAGTTGGACAGGTGAAAAACTGTTTTTT
TRBJ2-1	TRBV6-5	-	-	CASSRTASLPMEQFF	TGTGCCAGCAGTCGGACAGCCTCGCTCCCCATGGAGCAGTTCTTC
TRBJ2-2	TRBV7-3	TRBD2	-	CASSFVSLAGGGELFF	TGTGCCAGCAGCTTCGTATCTCTAGCGGGTGGCGGGGAGCTGTTTTTT
TRBJ1-2	TRBV28	TRBD1	-	CASSSPSASGGFVNDGYTF	TGTGCCAGCAGTTCCCCGTCCGCTTCAGGGGGCTTTGTGAACGATGGCTACACCTTC
TRBJ2-7	TRBV27	TRBD1	-	CASSSPRTGPYEQYF	TGTGCCAGCAGTTCCCCCCGGACAGGCCCCTACGAGCAGTACTTC
TRBJ1-2	TRBV4-2	TRBD1	-	CASSQLGQGTNYGYTF	TGTGCCAGCAGCCAGTTAGGACAGGGGACTAACTATGGCTACACCTTC
TRBJ2-1	TRBV6-1	-	few	CASSNGLSGNNEQFF	TGTGCCAGCAGTAACGGACTGTCGGGGAACAATGAGCAGTTCTTC
TRBJ2-5	TRBV5-1	-	-	CASSPGTTETQYF	TGCGCCAGCAGCCCGGGGACAACAGAGACCCAGTACTTC
TRBJ2-7	TRBV5-1	TRBD1	-	CASSLDGTVGYEQYF	TGCGCCAGCAGCTTGGATGGGACAGTAGGCTACGAGCAGTACTTC
TRBJ2-7	TRBV7-9	TRBD2	-	CASSSQRELYEQYF	TGTGCCAGCAGCTCTCAGCGGGAGCTCTACGAGCAGTACTTC
TRBJ2-7	TRBV2	TRBD2	-	CASSEWRGGPSYEQYF	TGTGCCAGCAGTGAATGGCGGGGGGGCCCGTCCTACGAGCAGTACTTC
TRBJ2-2	TRBV10-1	TRBD2	-	CASSGVAGRNTGELFF	TGCGCCAGCAGTGGAGTAGCGGGAAGAAACACCGGGGAGCTGTTTTTT
TRBJ1-2	TRBV7-2	-	few	CASSPGFSYGYTF	TGTGCCAGCAGCCCCGGGTTCTCATATGGCTACACCTTC
TRBJ2-7	TRBV18	TRBD2	-	CASSPSAGGYEQYF	TGTGCCAGCTCACCATCAGCGGGAGGGTACGAGCAGTACTTC
TRBJ1-3	TRBV4-2	-	once	CASSQDGGVGTIYF	TGTGCCAGCAGCCAAGACGGGGGTGTCGGCACCATATATTTT